Detailed here is one T cell receptor (beta chain). Its target is not known. It was with 60 Vbeta and 13 Jbeta primers that the PCR ran. Profiled with immunoSEQ multiplex PCR; TCRdb holds only in-frame clones, not every one. The table shows roughly 240,000 clones, with roughly 78% occurring only once. Regarding donors, all were healthy bone marrow donors. This sample stems from a study of cytomegalovirus exposure and HLA in healthy donors. Whole-study findings and limits: Most of the TCR beta V segments (in an earlier analysis) were productive either about 87% or about 30% of the time.

The TCR originated in a boy younger than 18 in good health and CMV-seronegative. The sequencing sample was made of PBMCs.

CDR3 sequence: CASSELGTSDPGELFF. CDR3 in DNA: TGTGCCAGCAGTGAGCTCGGGACTAGCGACCCCGGGGAGCTGTTTTTT. V is TRBV6-1 and J is TRBJ2-2, with 10 bases identical to TRBD2. Germline V gene sequence: CDR1 MNHNS, CDR2 SASEGT. J was trimmed by 6 bases and V by 3 bases; bases with no gene match: 7. This CDR3 is 16 amino acids long.